The clone carrying this TCR beta chain was counted many times. Its antigen is not known. The V gene end was trimmed by 0 bases and the J gene end by 1 base; junction bases not matched to a gene: 1. Germline loops: CDR1 WNHNN, CDR2 SYGVQD (reference sequence). The CDR3 runs 15 residues. These data belong to a study of regulatory T cells in long-lasting Graves disease. Both iRepertoire HTBI primers and Arm-PCR of CDR3 regions were used to build the TCR beta libraries. A single record per CDR3 protein comes from TCRdb applying MiXCR to the multiplex PCR reads. The sample holds a few hundred thousand distinct CDR3 sequences, about 13% seen once. Study-wide results and limits: Gene preferences differed: TRBV28, TRBJ1-2, TRBJ2-5 in persistent cases.

Time point meaning: newly diagnosed GD, antithyroid drugs for less than 3 months. Preparation of the TCR library used RNA extracted from PBMCs. These same data were also listed under a study on T cells in Graves' hyperthyroidism and ophthalmopathy.

V is TRBV10-1 and J is TRBJ2-3, with TRBD2 matching over 7 bases. This clonotype originated in a man younger than 40 with Graves disease. Here the sequenced sample was peripheral blood mononuclear cells (PBMCs), taken at new diagnosis, from a patient treated with antithyroid drugs. CDR3: CASSESAGGTDTQYF. The CDR3 DNA sequence: TGCGCCAGCAGTGAGTCGGCGGGGGGCACAGATACGCAGTATTTT.